This entry lists 10 T cell receptor beta chains sequenced from one sample in a study of type 1 and type 2 diabetes patients. Amplification started from genomic DNA. A primer set of 30 forward and 13 reverse primers amplified the CDR3. MiXCR was run by TCRdb on the multiplex PCR reads, yielding one entry per CDR3 protein. This sample has around 300,000 distinct CDR3 sequences, with over 45% found just once. The sample taken for sequencing was peripheral blood mononuclear cells (PBMCs). Receptors originate from a man aged 18-30 years with type 2 diabetes.

This chain's CDR3 is CASSLSNRGEQFF. Written as DNA, the CDR3 is TGTGCCAGCAGCTTATCGAACAGGGGCGAGCAGTTCTTC. V is TRBV7-2 and J is TRBJ2-7, with 7 bases fitting TRBD1. The end of the DNA fits TRBJ2-1 better, so the J call may be wrong. Germline V gene lookup returns CDR1 SGHTA and CDR2 FQGNSA. The CDR3 is made up of 13 amino acids.

This clonotype was observed a few times. The chain recombines TRBV2 with TRBJ1-1; D is uncertain. Germline values: CDR1 SNHLY, CDR2 FYNNEI. The CDR3 sequence is 13 residues long. Trimming cost V 6 bases and J 1 base, with 9 bases left between them. As DNA, the CDR3 is TGTGCCAGCAGATGGAGAGGGAACACTGAAGCTTTCTTT. Translating it yields CASRWRGNTEAFF. The whole variable domain, remainder taken from reference TRBV2 and TRBJ1-1, is EPEVTQTPSHQVTQMGQEVILRCVPISNHLYFYWYRQILGQKVEFLVSFYNNEISEKSEIFDDQFSVERPDGSNFTLKIRSTKLEDSAMYFCASRWRGNTEAFFGQGTRLTVV.

This clonotype appeared a few times. The V and J genes are TRBV2 and TRBJ2-5, with TRBD1 matching over 10 bases. The CDR3 length is 14 residues. The germline gives CDR1 SNHLY, CDR2 FYNNEI. CDR3 sequence (DNA): TGTAGTTCGGGACAGGGGCTTTACGGGGAGACCCAGTACTTC. This encodes CSSGQGLYGETQYF.

The V call is TRBV19, the J call TRBJ2-5, with TRBD2 matching over 14 bases. Per germline, CDR1 LNHDA and CDR2 SQIVND (reference sequence). The CDR3 sequence is 20 residues long. V was pared by 10 bases and J by 7 bases, with 26 bases of the junction left unmatched. DNA of the CDR3: TGTGCCACCCGTCCCACCCCCTCGACTAGCGGGGGGGCCAGCGATGGGACCCAGTACTTC. Protein product: CATRPTPSTSGGASDGTQYF.

The genes are TRBV20-1 and TRBJ1-1; TRBD1 might be the D (6 bases). The germline V and J ends were trimmed by 3 bases and 7 bases, with 12 bases remaining between them. CDR1 and CDR2 from the germline V gene are DFQATT and SNEGSKA (reference sequence). CDR3 length: 12 residues. The CDR3 DNA sequence: TGCAGTGCTAGCGGGGGGCACAGTGAAGCTTTCTTT. It encodes CSASGGHSEAFF.

The chain has TRBV6-1 and TRBJ2-1; 9 bases line up with TRBD1. The germline V gene has CDR1 MNHNS and CDR2 SASEGT. The CDR3 contains 15 residues. V was pared by 6 bases and J by 3 bases, with 6 bases of the junction left unmatched. CDR3 region: CASSPMGQGYNEQFF. The CDR3 coding sequence is TGTGCCAGCAGCCCTATGGGACAGGGCTACAATGAGCAGTTCTTC.

For this clonotype: The junction shows a germline mismatch at one end, possibly a read error. The CDR3 sequence is CAMSEETLEKLFF. The CDR3 nucleotides read TGTGCCATGAGTGAAGAGACACTAGAAAAACTGTTTTTT. V and J are TRBV10-3 and TRBJ1-4, with D hard to call. Germline CDR1 reads ENHRY; CDR2 reads SYGVKD. CDR3 length: 13 residues.

The chain is built from TRBV15 and TRBJ1-1; D ambiguous. Trimming removed 0 bases at V and 3 bases at J, with 11 bases between. Germline-derived CDR1 and CDR2 are LNHNV and YYDKDF (reference sequence). The CDR3 is made up of 15 amino acids. CDR3 in DNA: TGTGCCACCAGCAGAGAGGGCAGCCTCTACACTGAAGCTTTCTTT. Its translation: CATSREGSLYTEAFF.

This clonotype was counted between two and nine times. The chain has TRBV19 and TRBJ2-7, with D hard to call. In germline, CDR1 is LNHDA, CDR2 SQIVND (reference sequence). The CDR3 runs 13 residues. The V end lost 5 bases, the J end lost 0 bases, and 8 bases lay between the germline ends. The CDR3 DNA sequence: TGTGCCAGTAGTGCGGCTCTCTCCTACGAGCAGTACTTC. Amino acids: CASSAALSYEQYF.

CDR3 region: CATSDPGSGNTIYF. CDR3 DNA sequence: TGTGCCACCAGTGATCCAGGCTCTGGAAACACCATATATTTT. This sequence joins TRBV24-1 and TRBJ1-3, with D uncertain. This CDR3 region has 14 residues. V was clipped by 3 bases and J by 0 bases, with 5 bases between them. Germline V gives CDR1 KGHDR, CDR2 SFDVKD.